This entry lists 2 T cell receptor beta chains sequenced from one sample in a study of blood T cell repertoires in COVID-19. Here immunoSEQ multiplex PCR was the method, and the copy in TCRdb shows in-frame clones only, minus some. This table holds about 140,000 clones, about 70% found once. Sequencing was carried out using peripheral blood. The receptors shown here come from a man older than 75 with acute or convalescent COVID-19.

The chain links TRBV27 to TRBJ2-6; 11 bases are shared with TRBD1. CDR3 length equals 18 residues. Germline V gene sequence: CDR1 MNHEY, CDR2 SMNVEV (reference sequence). V dropped 1 base and J dropped 3; count of bases not matched to a gene: 5. CDR3 amino acids: CASSLYGQGALGANVLTF. Written as DNA, the CDR3 is TGTGCCAGCAGTTTATACGGACAGGGGGCGCTTGGGGCCAACGTCCTGACTTTC.

This chain uses TRBV4-1 with TRBJ1-3, with 7 bases fitting TRBD1. Germline V gene sequence: CDR1 MGHRA, CDR2 YSYEKL. This CDR3 has 15 residues. V was clipped by 0 bases and J by 4 bases; unmatched bases: 3. The CDR3 here is CASSQEGTVGNTIYF. Here the CDR3 DNA reads TGCGCCAGCAGCCAAGAAGGGACAGTCGGAAACACCATATATTTT.